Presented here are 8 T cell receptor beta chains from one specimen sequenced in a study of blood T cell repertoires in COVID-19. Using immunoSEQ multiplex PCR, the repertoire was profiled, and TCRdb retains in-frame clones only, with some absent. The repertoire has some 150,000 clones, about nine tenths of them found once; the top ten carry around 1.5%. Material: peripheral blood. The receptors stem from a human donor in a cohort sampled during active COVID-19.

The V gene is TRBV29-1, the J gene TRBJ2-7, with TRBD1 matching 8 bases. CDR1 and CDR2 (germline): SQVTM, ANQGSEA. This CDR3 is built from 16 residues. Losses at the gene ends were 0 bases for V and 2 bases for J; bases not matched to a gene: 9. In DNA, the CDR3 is TGCAGCGTTGAAGATTCCCCTCGGACAGGGACCTACGAGCAGTACTTC. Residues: CSVEDSPRTGTYEQYF.

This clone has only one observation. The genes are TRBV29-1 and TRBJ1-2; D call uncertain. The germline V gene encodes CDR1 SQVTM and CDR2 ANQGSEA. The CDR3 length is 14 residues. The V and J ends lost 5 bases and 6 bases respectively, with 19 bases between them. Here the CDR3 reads CSVNGGNGAHGYTF. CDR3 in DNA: TGCAGCGTTAACGGAGGGAATGGTGCTCATGGCTACACCTTC.

The CDR3 here is CASSPRASPYEQYF. The DNA for the CDR3 is TGTGCCAGCTCCCCCAGGGCAAGTCCCTACGAGCAGTACTTC. V is TRBV3-1 (or the pseudogene TRBV3-2) and J is TRBJ2-7; perhaps TRBD1 as D (5 bases). This CDR3 comprises 14 residues. V lost 8 bases, J lost 2 bases, and 16 bases lay in between. CDR1 is LGHDT and CDR2 is YNNKEL in the germline V gene (reference sequence).

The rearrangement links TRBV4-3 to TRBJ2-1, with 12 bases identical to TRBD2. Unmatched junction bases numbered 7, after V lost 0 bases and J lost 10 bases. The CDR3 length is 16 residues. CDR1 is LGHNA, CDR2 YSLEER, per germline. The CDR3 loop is CASSQELLAGGWEQFF. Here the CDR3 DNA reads TGCGCCAGCAGCCAAGAACTACTAGCGGGGGGTTGGGAGCAGTTCTTC.

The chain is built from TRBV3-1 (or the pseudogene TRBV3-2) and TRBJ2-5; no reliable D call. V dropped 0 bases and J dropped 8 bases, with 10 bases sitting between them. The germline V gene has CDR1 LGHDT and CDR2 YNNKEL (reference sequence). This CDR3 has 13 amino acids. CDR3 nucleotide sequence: TGTGCCAGCAGCCAAGATCCCGCTAATACCCAGTACTTC. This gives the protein CASSQDPANTQYF.

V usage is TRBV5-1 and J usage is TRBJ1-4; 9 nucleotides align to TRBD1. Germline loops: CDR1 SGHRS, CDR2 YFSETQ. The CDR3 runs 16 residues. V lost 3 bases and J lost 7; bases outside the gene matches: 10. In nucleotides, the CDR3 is TGCGCCAGCAGCTGGACCCCCGTGGACAGGGGTGAAAAACTGTTTTTT. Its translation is CASSWTPVDRGEKLFF.

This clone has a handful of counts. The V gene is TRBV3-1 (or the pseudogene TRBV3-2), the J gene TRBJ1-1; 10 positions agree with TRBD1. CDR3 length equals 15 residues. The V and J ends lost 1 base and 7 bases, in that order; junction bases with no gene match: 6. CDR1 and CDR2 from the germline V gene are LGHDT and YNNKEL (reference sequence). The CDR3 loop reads CASSQAGTGVHEAFF. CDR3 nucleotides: TGTGCCAGCAGCCAAGCCGGGACAGGGGTCCATGAAGCTTTCTTT.

The chain's CDR3 is CASSLTGFRNQPQHF. CDR3 coding DNA: TGTGCCAGCAGCTTGACAGGGTTCCGCAATCAGCCCCAGCATTTT. The chain recombines TRBV5-6 with TRBJ1-5, with a tentative D call TRBD1 (6 bases). Per germline, CDR1 SGHDT and CDR2 YYEEEE. CDR3 size: 15 residues. V lost 1 base to trimming and J lost 2 bases, with 10 bases between them.